This entry is about one T cell receptor beta chain. This record belongs to a study of immune evolution from preneoplasia to lung adenocarcinoma. The repertoire was sequenced with immunoSEQ multiplex PCR; TCRdb's copy has only in-frame clones and lacks some. The sample includes nearly 5,000 clones, approximately 72% of them seen just once. The sequence came from a person aged 50-75 years with lung adenocarcinoma. The sequencing sample was made of FFPE normal lung tissue adjacent to the tumor.

The CDR3 DNA reads TGTGCCAGCAGTGGGGGGCAGAGGATCTACGAGCAGTACTTC. It codes for CASSGGQRIYEQYF. This chain uses TRBV6-1 with TRBJ2-7; a weak D match, TRBD1 (6 bases). Germline assignment: CDR1 MNHNS and CDR2 SASEGT. The CDR3 extends over 14 amino acids. V lost 4 bases to trimming and J lost 3 bases, with 13 bases between them.